Each of the 25 T cell receptor beta chains below was sequenced from the same sample in a study of T cell clonality in common variable immunodeficiency. Sequenced by immunoSEQ multiplex PCR; TCRdb stores in-frame clones only, minus some. The data show approximately 12,000 clones, with none appearing a single time. No cognate antigen is known for these TCRs. Broader study findings: Common variable immunodeficiency TCR beta sequences reportedly had fewer deletions and N-nucleotide insertions.

Sequences were obtained from peripheral blood mononuclear cells. Receptor source: a human donor with common variable immunodeficiency.

This clone appeared a few times. Read coverage stops 3 residues before the CDR3 terminus; the germline J gene supplies the remainder. The J gene is TRBJ2-3, the V gene TRBV7-3, with D maybe TRBD1 (5 bases). CDR3 length: 12 amino acids. CDR1 SGHTA and CDR2 FQGTGA come from the germline V gene. Trimming removed 6 bases at V and 6 bases at J, with 10 bases between. The covered CDR3 bases are TGTGCCAGCAGGGGGCCGAGGGATACG. Translated, it gives CASRGPRDT. The complete CDR3 reads CASRGPRDTQYF. Full variable domain (remainder filled in from reference TRBV7-3 and TRBJ2-3): GAGVSQTPSNKVTEKGKYVELRCDPISGHTALYWYRQSLGQGPEFLIYFQGTGAADDSGLPNDRFFAVRPEGSVSTLKIQRTERGDSAVYLCASRGPRDTQYFGPGTRLTVL.

Concerning this clone: From the germline J gene comes the end of the CDR3, since the read stops 3 residues before it. The chain joins TRBV18 to TRBJ1-1, with 7 bases identical to TRBD1. Looked up from germline, CDR1 is KGHSH and CDR2 is LQKENI. V gave up 2 bases and J gave up 3 bases; unmatched junction bases: 3. The CDR3 covers 14 residues. The DNA read from the CDR3 is TGTGCCAGCTCACCAGACAGGGTGGACACTGAA. Translating gives CASSPDRVDTE. The CDR3 as a whole reads CASSPDRVDTEAFF.

Notes on this clone: The read terminates 3 residues ahead of where the CDR3 ends, so the germline J gene completes it. This chain links TRBV2 with TRBJ2-4; 8 bases match TRBD1. There are 14 residues in the CDR3. Germline loops: CDR1 SNHLY, CDR2 FYNNEI. J was trimmed by 3 bases and V by 8 bases; bases with no gene match: 6. The sequenced part of the CDR3 DNA is TGTGCCAGCCGGCAGGGGGCGGGCAAAAACATT. It is translated as CASRQGAGKNI. The full CDR3 protein reads CASRQGAGKNIQYF.

Of note for this clone: The read halts 3 residues ahead of the CDR3 end, with the missing end drawn from the germline J gene. The rearrangement uses TRBV20-1 and TRBJ1-5, with 9 positions matching TRBD1. Losses at the gene ends were 0 bases for V and 4 bases for J; bases not matched to a gene: 13. Per the germline V gene, CDR1 is DFQATT and CDR2 is SNEGSKA (reference sequence). There are 18 residues in the CDR3. CDR3 DNA, as far as it was read: TGCAGTGCTAGAGAGGGAGGGACAGGGATCATCCTAAATCAGCCC. It translates to CSAREGGTGIILNQP. The full CDR3 sequence reads CSAREGGTGIILNQPQHF.

The table lists this clone with a few counts. The CDR3 goes on 3 residues after the read ends, and that part is filled in from the germline J gene. The chain couples TRBV6-2 or TRBV6-3 to TRBJ2-1; D not certain. V shed 7 bases and J shed 2 bases, with 12 bases lying between them. Germline V gives CDR1 MNHEY, CDR2 SVGEGT. CDR3 length: 14 amino acids. The sequenced part of the CDR3 DNA is TGTGCCAGCAAGGCCCGTCAGGCCTACAATGAG. Amino acid sequence: CASKARQAYNE. From start to end, the CDR3 is CASKARQAYNEQFF.

In its sample, this clone was seen a few times. Read data end 3 residues before the CDR3 end; the end is taken from the germline J gene. The rearrangement links TRBV19 to TRBJ2-7; 7 positions match TRBD2. CDR1 LNHDA and CDR2 SQIVND come from the germline V gene (reference sequence). J lost 2 bases, V lost 5 bases, and 0 bases had no gene match. This CDR3 has 12 residues. The CDR3 DNA, read in part, is TGTGCCAGTAGTGGACTAGCCTACGAG. This sequence encodes CASSGLAYE. The complete CDR3 protein is CASSGLAYEQYF.

Points on this clone: The read stops 3 residues short of the end of the CDR3; the missing end is completed from the germline J gene. The V and J genes are TRBV5-6 and TRBJ2-7; D gene unclear. Germline loops: CDR1 SGHDT, CDR2 YYEEEE. V gave up 0 bases and J gave up 2 bases, with 9 bases separating them. The CDR3 spans 14 residues. The sequenced CDR3 bases are TGTGCCAGCAGCTTGGTCGGGTCACCCTACGAG. Translated: CASSLVGSPYE. The entire CDR3 protein reads CASSLVGSPYEQYF.

This clone showed up just a few times. The CDR3 extends 3 residues past the end of the read, so its final part is completed from the germline J gene. The sample has other DNA sequences that encode this CDR3 too. The chain joins TRBV7-2 to TRBJ2-7; TRBD1 aligns across 7 bases. There are 15 residues in the CDR3. V gave up 5 bases and J gave up 4 bases; unmatched junction bases: 11. The germline V gene encodes CDR1 SGHTA and CDR2 FQGNSA. The DNA read from the CDR3 is TGTGCCAGCAGCGCCCGCGAGACAGGGATATACGAG. Translating it yields CASSARETGIYE. The complete CDR3 reads CASSARETGIYEQYF.

This clone was seen more than once but under ten times. The read comes to an end 3 residues before the CDR3 does, leaving the germline J gene to fill in the end. The chain is built from TRBV7-6 and TRBJ2-1; tentatively, D is TRBD2 (5 bases). The CDR3 has 17 amino acids. The germline CDR1 and CDR2 sequences are SGHVS and FNYEAQ. The V gene lost 0 bases and the J gene lost 0 bases, with 12 bases spanning the gap. The chain's CDR3 is CASSLAGGLSSYNEQFF. CDR3 bases read: TGTGCCAGCAGCTTAGCGGGCGGGCTAAGCTCCTACAATGAG. Complete variable domain (other parts from reference TRBV7-6 and TRBJ2-1): GAGVSQSPRYKVTKRGQDVALRCDPISGHVSLYWYRQALGQGPEFLTYFNYEAQQDKSGLPNDRFSAERPEGSISTLTIQRTEQRDSAMYRCASSLAGGLSSYNEQFFGPGTRLTVL.

In this sample, this clone turned up a few times. The read ends 3 residues before the CDR3 terminus; that terminus is restored from the germline J gene. The chain couples TRBV20-1 to TRBJ1-5; TRBD1 might be the D (5 bases). There are 15 residues in the CDR3. Germline V CDR1 and CDR2: DFQATT, SNEGSKA (reference sequence). V was pared by 5 bases and J by 6 bases, with 20 bases between. The CDR3 sequence: CSAPLGRAGPQPQHF. The part of the CDR3 DNA that was read is TGCAGTGCTCCCCTTGGCAGGGCAGGCCCTCAGCCC.

As concerns this clone: The sequence runs out 3 residues before the end of the CDR3; the remainder is reconstructed from the germline J gene. The chain couples TRBV2 to TRBJ2-1; TRBD2 matches at 11 bases. The junction had 4 bases not matched to a gene; V was cut back by 11 bases and J by 4 bases. CDR3 length: 13 residues. CDR1 is SNHLY and CDR2 is FYNNEI in the germline V gene. The sequenced CDR3 bases are TGTGCCGTATCTAGCGGGGGGTACAATGAG. The encoded protein is CAVSSGGYNE. The entire CDR3 reads CAVSSGGYNEQFF.

In the case of this clone: The read ends 3 residues before the CDR3 terminus; that terminus is restored from the germline J gene. This chain connects TRBV30 to TRBJ1-4; TRBD1 matches at 7 bases. Germline V gene sequence: CDR1 GTSNPN, CDR2 SVGIG (reference sequence). The V segment lost 6 bases and the J segment 10 bases; nucleotides outside the gene matches: 5. CDR3 length: 11 residues. The CDR3 reads CACDRAGKLFF. The CDR3 DNA, read in part, is TGTGCCTGTGACAGGGCGGGAAAA.

This clone was counted between two and nine times. The read finishes 3 residues shy of the CDR3 end, and the germline J gene is used to complete it. V is TRBV7-2 and J is TRBJ2-5; TRBD2 matches at 8 bases. V lost 5 bases, J lost 5 bases, and 10 bases stayed unmatched. The germline gives CDR1 SGHTA, CDR2 FQGNSA. There are 15 residues in the CDR3. The CDR3 loop is CASSPQGRGGETQYF. CDR3 bases read: TGTGCCAGCAGCCCGCAGGGACGGGGGGGGGAGACC.

This clone was seen only a few times. The read ends 3 residues shy of where the CDR3 ends; the end is completed using the germline J gene. V usage is TRBV2 and J usage is TRBJ2-1, with D possibly being TRBD1 or TRBD2 (5 bases each). Germline lookup yields CDR1 SNHLY and CDR2 FYNNEI. CDR3 length: 15 amino acids. The V gene lost 8 bases and the J gene lost 8 bases, with 22 bases spanning the gap. The CDR3 DNA, read in part, is TGTGCCAGCGTCGGTAGGGTCCGAGGGGTCGATGAG. Translating gives CASVGRVRGVDE. The whole CDR3 region reads CASVGRVRGVDEQFF.

This clone was observed a handful of times. The read halts 3 residues ahead of the CDR3 end, with the missing end drawn from the germline J gene. V usage is TRBV7-6 and J usage is TRBJ1-6; a possible D gene is TRBD1 (5 bases). CDR1 is SGHVS and CDR2 is FNYEAQ in the germline V gene. This CDR3 is 14 amino acids long. V lost 1 base and J 7 bases, leaving 8 bases between the germline ends. The sequenced CDR3 bases are TGTGCCAGCAGCTTAGGACAGTTGAATTCACCC. Protein sequence: CASSLGQLNSP. In full, the CDR3 reads CASSLGQLNSPLHF.

About this clone itself: The read comes to an end 3 residues before the CDR3 does, leaving the germline J gene to fill in the end. The V call is TRBV30, the J call TRBJ1-5; 8 nucleotides match TRBD1. Trimming removed 2 bases from V and 7 bases from J; junction bases left unmatched: 10. Looked up from germline, CDR1 is GTSNPN and CDR2 is SVGIG (reference sequence). The CDR3 covers 15 residues. This chain's CDR3 is CAWSTQTGAGQPQHF. Incomplete CDR3 DNA: TGTGCCTGGAGTACGCAGACAGGGGCTGGGCAGCCC.

The table lists this clone with a few counts. This CDR3 is CASSLLTTGGYEQYF. The part of the CDR3 DNA that was read is TGTGCCAGCAGCTTGCTCACGACAGGGGGGTACGAG. The genes are TRBV5-6 and TRBJ2-7; 9 positions agree with TRBD1. The observed sequence ends 3 residues before the CDR3 terminus, with the missing tail filled in from the germline J gene. The J segment lost 4 bases and the V segment lost 1 base, leaving 6 bases of the junction unmatched. Germline CDR1 and CDR2: SGHDT and YYEEEE. The CDR3 sequence is 15 residues long.

By proportion, this clone is medium-sized. Read data end 3 residues before the CDR3 end; the end is taken from the germline J gene. V and J are TRBV20-1 and TRBJ1-2, with a weak D call TRBD1 (6 bases). V was trimmed by 7 bases and J by 1 base, leaving 10 bases between them. CDR1 is DFQATT and CDR2 is SNEGSKA in the germline V gene (reference sequence). This CDR3 has 12 residues. The CDR3 sequence is CSGQAINYGYTF. CDR3 bases read: TGCAGTGGACAGGCGATTAACTATGGC.

There are a few counts of this clone. The missing CDR3 end, 3 residues past where the read stops, is filled in from the germline J gene. The genes are TRBV5-6 and TRBJ2-1; D gene uncertain. This CDR3 has 12 amino acids. V was pared by 1 base and J by 9 bases, with 8 bases between. CDR1 is SGHDT and CDR2 is YYEEEE in the germline V gene. The DNA read from the CDR3 is TGTGCCAGCAGCTTGACAGTGTCTGAG. Its protein product is CASSLTVSE. The full CDR3 reads CASSLTVSEQFF. Based on the CDR3 plus reference TRBV5-6 and TRBJ2-1, the full variable domain is DAGVTQSPTHLIKTRGQQVTLRCSPKSGHDTVSWYQQALGQGPQFIFQYYEEEERQRGNFPDRFSGHQFPNYSSELNVNALLLGDSALYLCASSLTVSEQFFGPGTRLTVL.

This clone was detected only a few times. Sequencing ends 3 residues short of the CDR3 end; the germline J gene provides the rest. The chain carries TRBV18 and TRBJ1-2, with 7 positions matching TRBD1. Germline V gives CDR1 KGHSH, CDR2 LQKENI. V lost 6 bases to trimming and J lost 0 bases; unmatched junction nucleotides: 4. CDR3 length: 14 residues. The covered CDR3 bases are TGTGCCAGCTCGGGGGACAGCTCTAACTATGGC. Encoded protein: CASSGDSSNYG. The whole CDR3 sequence reads CASSGDSSNYGYTF.

This clone has a handful of counts. The read terminates 3 residues before the CDR3 end, so the remaining end is supplied by the germline J gene. V is TRBV7-8 and J is TRBJ1-1; D is unclear. The V gene lost 1 base and the J gene lost 0 bases, with 3 bases spanning the gap. The CDR3 covers 13 residues. CDR1 and CDR2 (germline): SGHVS, FQNEAQ. The CDR3 loop is CASSLEVNTEAFF. The sequenced CDR3 bases are TGTGCCAGCAGCTTAGAGGTGAACACTGAA.

The sample holds a few counts of this clone. The read terminates 3 residues ahead of where the CDR3 ends, so the germline J gene completes it. The rearrangement joins TRBV7-2 to TRBJ2-7, with a weak D call TRBD2 (6 bases). Trimming left V 8 bases short and J 2 bases short, with 13 bases between. CDR1 and CDR2 from the germline V gene are SGHTA and FQGNSA. CDR3 length: 13 residues. The CDR3 protein is CASGAGRPYEQYF. The CDR3 DNA, read in part, is TGTGCCAGCGGGGCGGGGAGGCCCTACGAG.

As for this clone: The observed sequence ends 3 residues before the CDR3 terminus, with the missing tail filled in from the germline J gene. This chain connects TRBV7-3 to TRBJ2-3; 11 nucleotides line up with TRBD1. Trimming took 5 bases from V and 4 from J; bases not matched to a gene: 5. CDR3 length: 15 amino acids. Germline values: CDR1 SGHTA, CDR2 FQGTGA. CDR3 DNA (partial): TGTGCCAGCAGCCCATGGACAGGGGGCGCAGATACG. Encoded protein: CASSPWTGGADT. The full CDR3 reads CASSPWTGGADTQYF.

This clone turned up a few times. The CDR3 is cut off 3 residues early in the read; its end comes from the germline J gene. This chain joins TRBV5-1 and TRBJ1-2; D possibly corresponds to TRBD1 (5 bases). Between the trimmed V and J ends, which lost 0 bases and 1 base, there was a span of 7 bases. Germline V gene lookup returns CDR1 SGHRS and CDR2 YFSETQ. The CDR3 is 14 residues long. The part of the CDR3 DNA that was read is TGCGCCAGCAGCTTGGAAGACAGTAACTATGGC. As protein: CASSLEDSNYG. The full CDR3 sequence reads CASSLEDSNYGYTF.

This clone is labeled as medium-sized (0.01 to 0.1%). The read ends 3 residues shy of where the CDR3 ends; the end is completed using the germline J gene. J is TRBJ2-1 and V is TRBV30, with 7 bases identical to TRBD2. The CDR3 is made up of 14 amino acids. V lost 2 bases to trimming and J lost 8 bases; unmatched junction nucleotides: 9. Germline V gene data show CDR1 as GTSNPN and CDR2 as SVGIG (reference sequence). The sequenced CDR3 bases are TGTGCCTGGAGTTTAGGGCGGGGAGGGCATGAG. It is translated as CAWSLGRGGHE. The entire CDR3 protein is CAWSLGRGGHEQFF. Full variable domain (remainder filled in from reference TRBV30 and TRBJ2-1): SQTIHQWPATLVQPVGSPLSLECTVEGTSNPNLYWYRQAAGRGLQLLFYSVGIGQISSEVPQNLSASRPQDRQFILSSKKLLLSDSGFYLCAWSLGRGGHEQFFGPGTRLTVL.